The clone carrying this T cell receptor (beta chain) was seen a few times. Its target is unknown. This specimen comes from a study of beta chain features in type 1 diabetes. Study-level points and caveats: Among all four CD4+ subsets, Type 1 diabetes patients had TCRB CDR3s that were moderately but significantly shorter. Relative to healthy donors, patients appeared to have naive, central memory and Treg TCRB repertoires that were more similar.

Every bit of the isolated RNA underwent reverse transcription, so sequencing read expressed TCRB transcripts. This table comes from immunoSEQ multiplex PCR, and its TCRdb copy is limited to in-frame clones, with some not included. In the table there are 310,000 or so clones, more than 9.5% of which are singletons. Sorting with CD45RO/CCR7/CD25/CD127/CD95/CD27 yielded naive, central memory, regulatory and stem-like memory CD4+ cells. Trimming shortened V by 1 base and J by 1 base, and 11 bases separated the two germline ends. The CDR3 contains 15 residues. Germline CDR1 KGHSH, CDR2 LQKENI. The TCR comes from a woman under 40 in good health. Source material: naive CD4+ T cells from blood. V is TRBV18 and J is TRBJ2-7; possibly TRBD1 for D (6 bases). The CDR3 sequence: CASSPLDSNSYEQYF. The CDR3 nucleotides are TGTGCCAGCTCACCACTGGACAGCAATTCCTACGAGCAGTACTTC.